This T cell receptor beta chain was obtained from a study of cytomegalovirus exposure and HLA in healthy donors. Findings and limits, study-wide: The authors later found TCR association rates varying by HLA locus, with DRB1 most and HLA-C fewest. Later, an analysis found that common viral pathogens appeared to be linked with several of the most significant clusters. Excluded were some V segments that proved indistinguishable, including TRBV6-2 and TRBV6-3.

PCR involved 60 Vbeta and 13 Jbeta primers. Assay used: immunoSEQ multiplex PCR; TCRdb lists only in-frame clones, some missing. The repertoire includes 95,000 to 150,000 clones, roughly 78% of them detected once, and about 6% sits in the top ten. Germline CDR1 SGHDT, CDR2 YYEEEE. There are 13 residues in the CDR3. V dropped 4 bases and J dropped 11 bases, with 16 bases sitting between them. This clone was detected only a few times. What it recognizes is unknown. This TCR was recovered from a middle-aged woman in good health and CMV-seronegative. The sample was PBMCs. This rearrangement joins TRBV5-6 to TRBJ1-5; D is ambiguous. The CDR3 sequence: CASSPSPEQAQHF. The CDR3 DNA follows: TGTGCCAGCAGCCCGTCCCCAGAGCAGGCCCAGCATTTT.